The 16 T cell receptor beta chains reported below all come from one sample, sequenced in a study of Ad26.COV2.S vaccination and SARS-CoV-2 variants. The sample's treatment: around 19 received Ad26.COV2.S at low or high dose, single or two shots; about five received placebo; per-sample allocation not given. On day 63 after the first injection, vaccine and placebo recipients gave samples. Measured with immunoSEQ multiplex PCR; TCRdb has only the in-frame clones, and not every one. Here the sample spans about 460,000 clones, approximately 90% being singletons. The sequencing here drew on peripheral blood, taken in a trial of Ad26.COV2.S vaccine versus placebo. These receptors all stem from a person aged 18 to 65 who received the Ad26.COV2.S COVID-19 vaccine or a placebo.

The rearrangement uses TRBV28 and TRBJ1-2; no clear D gene. This CDR3 region has 11 residues. The germline V and J ends were trimmed by 7 bases and 4 bases, with 7 bases remaining between them. Germline V gives CDR1 MDHEN, CDR2 SYDVKM. This chain's CDR3 is CASTGVYGYTF. The CDR3 DNA reads TGTGCCAGCACCGGGGTCTATGGCTACACCTTC.

The chain employs TRBV28 and TRBJ1-2, with D perhaps TRBD1 (6 bases). The V gene lost 6 bases and the J gene lost 7 bases, with 12 bases spanning the gap. CDR1 and CDR2 from the germline V gene are MDHEN and SYDVKM. The CDR3 is 12 amino acids. The CDR3 protein is CASSPVGAGYTF. The CDR3 DNA reads TGTGCCAGCAGCCCCGTGGGGGCTGGCTACACCTTC.

The chain recombines TRBV6-8 with TRBJ2-3; D unresolved. The germline gives CDR1 MNHGY, CDR2 SAAAGT. CDR3 size: 16 residues. Trimming pared 5 bases from V and 1 base from J, leaving 16 bases between. The CDR3 loop reads CASSRYTRVGTDTQYF. The CDR3 region has the DNA TGTGCCAGCAGTCGATACACACGGGTAGGCACAGATACGCAGTATTTT.

This chain links TRBV24-1 with TRBJ1-6, with 7 bases lining up with TRBD1. The CDR3 sequence is 15 residues long. Germline trimming cut 4 bases from V and 4 bases from J; bases unmatched to any gene: 3. CDR1 is KGHDR and CDR2 is SFDVKD in the germline V gene. CDR3 bases: TGTGCCACCAGTGAATTACAGGGGTATAATTCACCCCTCCACTTT. Amino acids: CATSELQGYNSPLHF.

V and J are TRBV9 and TRBJ2-5; weak D call: TRBD2 (6 bases). With 2 bases removed from V and 2 bases from J, the gap between germline ends came to 19 bases. CDR3 length equals 17 residues. Germline V gene lookup returns CDR1 SGDLS and CDR2 YYNGEE. The CDR3 loop reads CASSVSMGGPRQETQYF. DNA for the CDR3: TGTGCCAGCAGCGTTTCTATGGGGGGACCACGACAAGAGACCCAGTACTTC.

The V call is TRBV6-5, the J call TRBJ1-4; TRBD1 might be the D (5 bases). The CDR3 is 16 amino acids. The germline V and J ends were trimmed by 0 bases and 7 bases, with 15 bases remaining between them. Germline loops: CDR1 MNHEY, CDR2 SVGAGI. This CDR3 is CASSYSVAGSSEKLFF. Here the CDR3 DNA reads TGTGCCAGCAGTTACTCGGTGGCAGGGTCTAGTGAAAAACTGTTTTTT.

The chain joins TRBV18 to TRBJ2-1, with 8 positions matching TRBD2. The V segment lost 5 bases and the J segment 5 bases; nucleotides outside the gene matches: 8. The CDR3 loop spans 15 amino acids. Per the germline V gene, CDR1 is KGHSH and CDR2 is LQKENI. The CDR3 loop is CASSTRRGADNEQFF. Here the CDR3 DNA reads TGTGCCAGCTCAACCCGGCGGGGGGCCGACAATGAGCAGTTCTTC.

This chain joins TRBV7-8 and TRBJ2-7; 7 bases are shared with TRBD1. There are 15 residues in the CDR3. Trimming removed 3 bases from V and 6 bases from J; junction bases left unmatched: 11. In germline, CDR1 is SGHVS, CDR2 FQNEAQ. The CDR3 spells CASSLGQTNFGEQYF. CDR3 nucleotides: TGTGCCAGCAGCTTGGGACAGACGAATTTCGGCGAGCAGTACTTC.

The CDR3 sequence: CATSRKDGAAYNSPLHF. Written as DNA, the CDR3 is TGTGCCACCAGCAGAAAGGACGGTGCGGCCTATAATTCACCCCTCCACTTT. The chain uses TRBV15 and TRBJ1-6; D is ambiguous. The CDR3 consists of 17 residues. With 2 bases removed from V and 2 bases from J, the gap between germline ends came to 13 bases. The germline V gene encodes CDR1 LNHNV and CDR2 YYDKDF (reference sequence).

The CDR3 is CASSSGPDRQGSPLHF. CDR3 nucleotides: TGCGCCAGCAGCTCCGGCCCGGACAGACAAGGTTCACCCCTCCACTTT. This sequence joins TRBV5-1 and TRBJ1-6; D is possibly TRBD1 (6 bases). This CDR3 spans 16 amino acids. CDR1 SGHRS and CDR2 YFSETQ come from the germline V gene. Trimming stripped 3 bases from V and 9 bases from J, with 19 bases between. The full variable domain, rest sourced from reference TRBV5-1 and TRBJ1-6, is KAGVTQTPRYLIKTRGQQVTLSCSPISGHRSVSWYQQTPGQGLQFLFEYFSETQRNKGNFPGRFSGRQFSNSRSEMNVSTLELGDSALYLCASSSGPDRQGSPLHFGNGTRLTVT.

CDR3 nucleotides: TGTGCCAGCAGTTACCGACAGGGAATAACTAATGAAAAACTGTTTTTT. Translation gives CASSYRQGITNEKLFF. This chain uses TRBV6-2 or TRBV6-3 with TRBJ1-4; 7 nucleotides agree with TRBD1. With V trimmed by 2 bases and J by 1 base, 4 bases remained unmatched. CDR1 and CDR2 (germline): MNHEY, SVGEGT. The CDR3 runs to 16 residues.

This rearrangement joins TRBV9 to TRBJ1-5, with D maybe TRBD1 (5 bases). This CDR3 is 20 amino acids long. Trimming took 0 bases from V and 0 from J, leaving 22 bases between them. Per the germline V gene, CDR1 is SGDLS and CDR2 is YYNGEE. CDR3 sequence: CASSVDPREGRGYSNQPQHF. In DNA form, the CDR3 reads TGTGCCAGCAGCGTAGACCCCAGGGAGGGGAGGGGTTATAGCAATCAGCCCCAGCATTTT.

The gene calls are TRBV28 and TRBJ2-1; 11 bases match TRBD2. Germline CDR1 is MDHEN and CDR2 is SYDVKM. The CDR3 totals 13 residues. V gave up 11 bases and J gave up 4 bases; unmatched junction bases: 4. The CDR3 coding sequence is TGTGCCTCCGGGACTAGCGGTTACAATGAGCAGTTCTTC. Amino acid sequence: CASGTSGYNEQFF.

This rearrangement joins TRBV7-2 to TRBJ2-5; 7 nucleotides line up with TRBD2. Germline V CDR1 and CDR2: SGHTA, FQGNSA. The CDR3 is 13 residues long. As DNA, the CDR3 is TGTGCAATTAGCGGGCGTTACCAAGAGACCCAGTACTTC. As protein: CAISGRYQETQYF.

This chain links TRBV29-1 with TRBJ2-3; 12 bases map to TRBD2. The CDR3 runs to 15 residues. J lost 1 base, V lost 6 bases, and 5 bases had no gene match. Germline-derived CDR1 and CDR2 are SQVTM and ANQGSEA. This CDR3 reads CSVVRTSGGTDTQYF. The CDR3 DNA is TGCAGCGTGGTAAGGACTAGCGGGGGCACAGATACGCAGTATTTT.

Comments on this clone: Additional DNA sequences in this sample encode the identical CDR3. The chain is built from TRBV28 and TRBJ1-1; D is possibly TRBD1 (5 bases). This CDR3 comprises 13 residues. The germline V gene has CDR1 MDHEN and CDR2 SYDVKM. V lost 3 bases and J 1 base, leaving 6 bases between the germline ends. The CDR3 coding sequence is TGTGCCAGCAGTTTTGGGGGGAACACTGAAGCTTTCTTT. This gives the protein CASSFGGNTEAFF.